This T cell receptor beta chain derives from a study of T cell repertoires in cytomegalovirus infection. Study details: CMV epitopes that were recently identified and HLA-C-restricted were used alongside well-studied HLA-B-restricted ones.

Germline loops: CDR1 SGHVS, CDR2 FQNEAQ. V lost 5 bases and J 5 bases, leaving 19 bases between the germline ends. The CDR3 spans 16 residues. Overall study findings and caveats: CMV-specific HLA-C-restricted TCR beta clonotypes dominated the ex vivo response.

MiXCR was run by TCRdb on the reads, yielding one entry per CDR3 protein. The sample holds approximately 590,000 distinct CDR3 sequences, almost 40% seen once. With respect to this clonotype: Its antigen is unknown.

The input for sequencing was cultured PBMCs, taken from culture after CMV antigen stimulation. The clonotype was recovered from a human donor in good health (CMV status not recorded). Some clones in this sample may be carry-over from other donors' samples. V gene TRBV7-8 combines with J gene TRBJ2-1; D call uncertain. Here the CDR3 reads CASSPTPIGIHNEQFF. The CDR3 region has the DNA TGTGCCAGCAGCCCTACGCCCATAGGGATACACAATGAGCAGTTCTTC.